This TCR beta chain was profiled in a study of Graves' ophthalmopathy and Graves' hyperthyroidism. Study observations and caveats: In separating ophthalmopathy from stable hyperthyroidism, a 13-signature model achieved nearly 90% sensitivity and around 81% specificity. In blood, most expanded thyroid clonotypes above 0.001 frequency were also detected.

RNA transcripts yielded amplified TCR beta CDR3 regions. The first-round RT-PCR employed HTBI primers together with the Qiagen OneStep RT-PCR kit. A multiplex PCR was then performed as the second round. MiXCR, run by TCRdb on the multiplex PCR reads, gives a single entry per CDR3 protein. This table has around 1.1 million distinct CDR3 sequences, about two fifths appearing once. The study excluded patients with other autoimmune diseases, uncontrolled infections, pregnancy or lactation. The CDR3 covers 14 residues. Trimming shortened V by 4 bases and J by 4 bases, and 11 bases separated the two germline ends. Looked up from germline, CDR1 is WSHSY and CDR2 is SAAADI. Ten or more counts support this clonotype. What it binds is not known.

The sequence derives from an adult man with Graves' hyperthyroidism. The rearrangement uses TRBV10-2 and TRBJ1-5; no clear D. The sequenced sample was peripheral blood or thyroid tissue (not recorded which). CDR3 nucleotide sequence: TGCGCCAGCAGTGTTACCCAACAGAATCAGCCCCAGCATTTT. Amino acids: CASSVTQQNQPQHF.